What follows are 9 T cell receptor beta chains derived from one specimen sequenced in a study of cytomegalovirus exposure and HLA in healthy donors. Method: immunoSEQ multiplex PCR; TCRdb's copy keeps in-frame clones and lacks some. The table has around 91,000 clones, around 93% seen once. Sequencing used PBMCs. The receptors were gathered from a woman aged 25 to 39 in good health and CMV-seropositive.

CDR3 coding DNA: TGTGCCAGTGAGGACAGACGTGCTTCTGAAGCTTTCTTT. Its protein is CASEDRRASEAFF. This chain links TRBV27 with TRBJ1-1, with D maybe TRBD1 (6 bases). This CDR3 contains 13 residues. V dropped 9 bases and J dropped 6 bases, with 17 bases sitting between them. Germline loops: CDR1 MNHEY, CDR2 SMNVEV (reference sequence).

The chain joins TRBV28 to TRBJ2-2, with TRBD2 identical over 9 bases. The germline V gene has CDR1 MDHEN and CDR2 SYDVKM. The trim removed 10 bases at V and 5 bases at J, leaving 14 bases unmatched. The CDR3 consists of 16 residues. The CDR3 DNA is TGTGCCACCGTAGCGGGAGTAAATGGGGGAACCGGGGAGCTGTTTTTT. This translates into CATVAGVNGGTGELFF. Looking up the rest from reference TRBV28 and TRBJ2-2 gives the full variable domain: DVKVTQSSRYLVKRTGEKVFLECVQDMDHENMFWYRQDPGLGLRLIYFSYDVKMKEKGDIPEGYSVSREKKERFSLILESASTNQTSMYLCATVAGVNGGTGELFFGEGSRLTVL.

The chain carries TRBV29-1 and TRBJ2-5, with 9 bases identical to TRBD2. In germline, CDR1 is SQVTM, CDR2 ANQGSEA. The CDR3 has 18 amino acids. The ends lost 5 bases at V and 5 bases at J; junction bases unmatched: 21. The CDR3 region is CSVNPALAGGPPRETQYF. The CDR3 region has the DNA TGCAGCGTTAACCCCGCATTGGCGGGAGGGCCCCCCCGGGAGACCCAGTACTTC.

About this clone: At one of its ends the junction is not consistent with the germline gene, which may arise from a read error. The rearrangement links TRBV28 to TRBJ1-1, with a possible D match to TRBD1 (6 bases). Germline lookup yields CDR1 MDHEN and CDR2 SYDVKM. This CDR3 comprises 13 residues. The CDR3 here is CASSRQENTETFF. The CDR3 DNA reads TGTGCCAGCAGCAGACAGGAAAACACTGAAACTTTCTTT.

The chain is built from TRBV5-6 and TRBJ2-7, with a weak D call TRBD1 (6 bases). Germline lookup yields CDR1 SGHDT and CDR2 YYEEEE. Deletions cut 1 base from V and 6 bases from J, with 14 bases between. This CDR3 is built from 14 residues. CDR3 in DNA: TGTGCCAGCAGCTTGTGGGACACTCCATTCGAGCAGTACTTC. Translating it yields CASSLWDTPFEQYF.

The genes are TRBV5-6 and TRBJ2-7, with no clear D. This CDR3 region has 12 residues. The ends were cut back, 3 bases at V and 7 bases at J, with 11 bases in the middle. Germline lookup yields CDR1 SGHDT and CDR2 YYEEEE. The DNA for the CDR3 is TGTGCCAGCAGCTCATCAGCCAGGGAGCAGTACTTC. Amino acid sequence: CASSSSAREQYF.

The CDR3 coding sequence is TGTGCCAGCTCAATCAGGGATGAGGTCGAGACCCAGTACTTC. It specifies CASSIRDEVETQYF. The rearrangement joins TRBV18 to TRBJ2-5; possible D gene TRBD1, 5 bases. V lost 5 bases, J lost 5 bases, and 15 bases lay in between. The length of the CDR3 is 14 residues. Germline V gene sequence: CDR1 KGHSH, CDR2 LQKENI.

The CDR3 sequence: CASSEGQGLHEKLFF. In DNA form, the CDR3 reads TGCGCCAGCAGTGAGGGACAGGGCCTTCATGAAAAACTGTTTTTT. The V gene is TRBV10-2, the J gene TRBJ1-4, with 8 bases fitting TRBD1. Trimming took 2 bases from V and 6 from J; bases not matched to a gene: 5. The CDR3 spans 15 residues. The germline V gene has CDR1 WSHSY and CDR2 SAAADI.

The chain has TRBV19 and TRBJ2-7; 11 positions match TRBD2. This CDR3 spans 15 amino acids. The germline gives CDR1 LNHDA, CDR2 SQIVND (reference sequence). Trimming cost V 8 bases and J 0 bases; bases outside gene matches: 6. In DNA form, the CDR3 reads TGTGCCAGTCGAAGAGGACTAGCGGGCTCCTACGAGCAGTACTTC. Residues: CASRRGLAGSYEQYF.